The following is a T cell receptor beta chain sequence with its context. Other DNA sequences within the sample encode an identical CDR3. Sequencing used immunoSEQ multiplex PCR; TCRdb keeps in-frame clones, though not all of them. The sample includes more than 2 million clones, 93% of them seen just once. Naive CD8 cells were CD45RO-negative, positively selected for CCR7, excluding terminally differentiated effector memory CD45RA+ cells. V shed 5 bases and J shed 9 bases, with 7 bases lying between them. The CDR3 extends over 11 amino acids. The germline V gene has CDR1 LNHDA and CDR2 SQIVND (reference sequence). This specimen comes from a study of shared clonotypes between healthy human individuals.

The TCR originated in a man between 18 and 29 years old in good health. Some clones in this sample may be carry-over from other donors' samples. Specimen: naive CD8+ T cells from PBMCs. The chain joins TRBV19 to TRBJ2-2; no reliable D call. The CDR3 coding sequence is TGTGCCAGTAGTCCCTCCCGGGAGCTGTTTTTT. It translates to CASSPSRELFF.